The text below deals with one T cell receptor (beta chain). Its antigen remains unidentified. No base quality information exists; no much larger clone differs at one position. No treatment had been received by any patient before thyroid surgery. The study retrospectively analysed patient clinical samples collected from about 2012 to 2019 using T-cell receptor beta sequencing. This specimen comes from a study of metastatic and nonmetastatic thyroid tumors (dated by TCRdb to about 2020). Study-wide context: Repertoires were compared across peripheral blood and tumor or nodule tissue samples from malignant and benign thyroid patients. Results the study describes overall, beyond this receptor: In both blood and tumor samples, malignant tumors were reported to have significantly higher TCR beta diversity than benign nodules.

To prepare the library, PCR was applied. The instrument was an Illumina HiSeq 4000. High-throughput sequencing was used to profile the TCR beta-chain CDR3 region of each patient. In the source study's methods: A classifier to discriminate distant-metastatic papillary thyroid cancer patients was built from CDR3 differences across clinicopathological groups. The Shannon index was used to measure repertoire diversity, and the Morisita-Horn index was used to measure how similar tumor and blood repertoires were. TCRdb trimmed the raw reads at Q25, called clones with MiXCR and kept productive beta chains. V and J calls and clone size were set by TCRdb, not the authors. This sample has about 23,000 clones in its table, and roughly 21% of those were observed once. The ten most abundant clones make up approximately 30% of the sample. From its cysteine to its phenylalanine, the CDR3 spans 14 amino acids. This entry keeps only the CDR3 DNA: 42 bases, framed from base 1. V and J lose 7 bases and 2 bases, and a span of 12 bases separates them. CDR1 and CDR2, looked up from the germline V gene, are MNHNS and SASEGT.

This receptor was identified in a female donor with papillary thyroid cancer or a benign thyroid nodule (not recorded which). Some clones in this sample may be carry-over from other donors' samples. Sample: blood. The chain joins TRBV6-1 to TRBJ1-3, with TRBD1 tentatively as D gene (5 bases match). The DNA is as follows: TGTGCCAGCATCTACGGGGGAGCTGGAAACACCATATATTTT. This sequence encodes CASIYGGAGNTIYF.